A single sample is the source of the 2 T cell receptor beta chains below, sequenced in a study of T cell responses to AZD1222 COVID-19 vaccine. Some clones are missing from TCRdb's copy, which holds only in-frame ones; the method was immunoSEQ multiplex PCR. The sample records about 270,000 clones, 90% to 95% being singletons. The sequencing used peripheral blood, collected 28 days after the second AZD1222 dose. These receptors all stem from an adult who received the AZD1222 COVID-19 vaccine.

The rearrangement joins TRBV9 to TRBJ2-7, with D maybe TRBD2 (6 bases). CDR1 is SGDLS and CDR2 is YYNGEE in the germline V gene. Trimming removed 0 bases at V and 7 bases at J, with 8 bases between. The CDR3 consists of 12 residues. The CDR3 DNA sequence: TGTGCCAGCAGCGTAGTGGGGGGTGAGCAGTACTTC. As protein: CASSVVGGEQYF.

This chain joins TRBV11-3 and TRBJ2-2, with D perhaps TRBD1 or TRBD2 (6 bases each). Germline values: CDR1 SGHNT, CDR2 YENEEA. CDR3 length: 15 residues. Trimming removed 3 bases from V and 0 bases from J, with 8 bases in between. The chain's CDR3 is CASSLGGANTGELFF. The CDR3, as DNA: TGTGCCAGCAGCTTGGGGGGCGCGAACACCGGGGAGCTGTTTTTT.